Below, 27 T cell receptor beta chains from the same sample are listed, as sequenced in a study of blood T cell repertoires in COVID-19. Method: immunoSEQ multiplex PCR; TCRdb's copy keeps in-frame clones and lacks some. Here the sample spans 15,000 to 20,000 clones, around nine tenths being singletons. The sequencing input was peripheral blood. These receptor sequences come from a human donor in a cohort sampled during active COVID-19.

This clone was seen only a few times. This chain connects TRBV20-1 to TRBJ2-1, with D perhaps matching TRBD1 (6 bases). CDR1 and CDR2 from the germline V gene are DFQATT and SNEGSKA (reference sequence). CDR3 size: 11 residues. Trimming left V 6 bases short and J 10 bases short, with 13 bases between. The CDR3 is CSAYRAGEQFF. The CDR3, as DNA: TGCAGTGCGTACAGGGCTGGGGAGCAGTTCTTC.

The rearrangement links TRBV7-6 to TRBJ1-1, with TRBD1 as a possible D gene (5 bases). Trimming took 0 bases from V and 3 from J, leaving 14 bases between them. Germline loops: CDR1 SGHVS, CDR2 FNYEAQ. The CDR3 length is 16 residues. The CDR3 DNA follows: TGTGCCAGCAGCTTAGCGCTCGGGCAGGGCGACACTGAAGCTTTCTTT. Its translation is CASSLALGQGDTEAFF.

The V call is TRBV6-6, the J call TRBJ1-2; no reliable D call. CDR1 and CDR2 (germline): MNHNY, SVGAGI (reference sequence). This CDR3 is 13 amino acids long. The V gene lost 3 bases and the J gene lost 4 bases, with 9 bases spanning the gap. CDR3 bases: TGTGCCAGCAGTTATACTTCATCCTATGGCTACACCTTC. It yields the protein CASSYTSSYGYTF.

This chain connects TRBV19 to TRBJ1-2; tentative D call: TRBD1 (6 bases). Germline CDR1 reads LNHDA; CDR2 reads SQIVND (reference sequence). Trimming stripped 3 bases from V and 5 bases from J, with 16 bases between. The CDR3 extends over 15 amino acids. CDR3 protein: CASSMSPNRAYGYTF. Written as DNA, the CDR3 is TGTGCCAGTAGTATGTCCCCTAACAGGGCGTATGGCTACACCTTC.

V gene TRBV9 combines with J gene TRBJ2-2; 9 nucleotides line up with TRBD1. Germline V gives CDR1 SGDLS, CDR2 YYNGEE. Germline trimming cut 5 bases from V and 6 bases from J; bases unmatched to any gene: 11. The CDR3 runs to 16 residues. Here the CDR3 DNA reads TGTGCCAGCAGTCGTCGACAGGGGGTCTCGGCCGGGGAGCTGTTTTTT. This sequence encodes CASSRRQGVSAGELFF. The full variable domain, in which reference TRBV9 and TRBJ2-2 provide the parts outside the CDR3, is DSGVTQTPKHLITATGQRVTLRCSPRSGDLSVYWYQQSLDQGLQFLIQYYNGEERAKGNILERFSAQQFPDLHSELNLSSLELGDSALYFCASSRRQGVSAGELFFGEGSRLTVL.

The DNA of the CDR3 is TGCGCCAGCAGCCCCCGGCGGTTATTCCCCTACGAGCAGTACTTC. Amino acids: CASSPRRLFPYEQYF. V gene TRBV23-1 combines with J gene TRBJ2-7; no definite D call. TRBV23-1 is treated as an ORF (open reading frame) with a function not yet certain. Trimming pared 6 bases from V and 2 bases from J, leaving 17 bases between. The CDR3 is 15 amino acids.

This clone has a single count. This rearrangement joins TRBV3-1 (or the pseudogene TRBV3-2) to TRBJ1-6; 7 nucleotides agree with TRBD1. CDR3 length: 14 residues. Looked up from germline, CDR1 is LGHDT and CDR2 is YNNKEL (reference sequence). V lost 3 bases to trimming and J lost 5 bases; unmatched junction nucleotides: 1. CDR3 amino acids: CASSHGTDNSPLHF. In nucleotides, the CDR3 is TGTGCCAGCAGCCACGGGACAGATAATTCACCCCTCCACTTT.

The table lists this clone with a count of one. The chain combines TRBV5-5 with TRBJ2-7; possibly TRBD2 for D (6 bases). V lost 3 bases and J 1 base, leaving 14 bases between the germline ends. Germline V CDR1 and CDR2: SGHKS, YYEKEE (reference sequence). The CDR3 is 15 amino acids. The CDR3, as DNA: TGTGCCAGCAGCTCCGCCGGGACTCCTTCCTACGAGCAGTACTTC. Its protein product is CASSSAGTPSYEQYF.

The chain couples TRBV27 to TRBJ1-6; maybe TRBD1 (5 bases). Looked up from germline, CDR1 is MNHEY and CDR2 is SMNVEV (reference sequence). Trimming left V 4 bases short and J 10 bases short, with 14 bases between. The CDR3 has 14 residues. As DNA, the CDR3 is TGTGCCAGCAGTTCGGCAGGGTCAGGCTCACCCCTCCACTTT. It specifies CASSSAGSGSPLHF.

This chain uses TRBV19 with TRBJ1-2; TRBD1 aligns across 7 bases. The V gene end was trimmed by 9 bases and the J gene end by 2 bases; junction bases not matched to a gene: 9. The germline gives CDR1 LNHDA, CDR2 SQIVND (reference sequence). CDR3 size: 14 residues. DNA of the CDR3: TGTGCCAGCTTGAAGGACAGGCTAAACTATGGCTACACCTTC. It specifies CASLKDRLNYGYTF.

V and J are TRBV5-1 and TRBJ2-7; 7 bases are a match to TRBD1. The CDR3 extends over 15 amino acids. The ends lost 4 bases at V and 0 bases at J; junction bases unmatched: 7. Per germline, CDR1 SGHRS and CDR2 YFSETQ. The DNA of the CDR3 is TGCGCCAGCAGCACCAGACAGGGTAGCTCCTACGAGCAGTACTTC. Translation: CASSTRQGSSYEQYF.

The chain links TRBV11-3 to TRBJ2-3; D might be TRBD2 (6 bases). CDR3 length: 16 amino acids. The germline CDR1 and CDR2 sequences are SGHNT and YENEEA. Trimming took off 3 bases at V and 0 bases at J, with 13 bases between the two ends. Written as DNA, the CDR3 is TGTGCCAGCAGCTTCGGGCGGGGCTATAGCACAGATACGCAGTATTTT. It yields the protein CASSFGRGYSTDTQYF.

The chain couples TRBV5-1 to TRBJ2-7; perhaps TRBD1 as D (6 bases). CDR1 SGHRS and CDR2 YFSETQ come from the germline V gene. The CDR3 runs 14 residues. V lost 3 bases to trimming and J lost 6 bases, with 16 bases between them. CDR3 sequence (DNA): TGCGCCAGCAGCTCCCGACAGGCGACCCTCGAGCAGTACTTC. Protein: CASSSRQATLEQYF.

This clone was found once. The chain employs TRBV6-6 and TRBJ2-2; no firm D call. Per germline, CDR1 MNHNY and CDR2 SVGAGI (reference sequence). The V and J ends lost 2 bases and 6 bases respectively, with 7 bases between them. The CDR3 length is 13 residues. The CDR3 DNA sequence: TGTGCCAGCAGTTACGGTGGAGCCGGGGAGCTGTTTTTT. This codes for CASSYGGAGELFF.

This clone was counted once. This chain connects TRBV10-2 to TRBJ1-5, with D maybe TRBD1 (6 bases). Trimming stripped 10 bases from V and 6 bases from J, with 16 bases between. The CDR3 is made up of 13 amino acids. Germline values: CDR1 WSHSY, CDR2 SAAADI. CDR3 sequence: CATGTGLGQPQHF. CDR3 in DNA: TGCGCCACCGGTACAGGGCTGGGTCAGCCCCAGCATTTT.

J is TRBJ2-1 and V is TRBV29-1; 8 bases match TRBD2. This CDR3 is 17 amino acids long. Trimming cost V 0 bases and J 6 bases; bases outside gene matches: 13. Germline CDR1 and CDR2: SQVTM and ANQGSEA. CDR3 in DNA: TGCAGCGTTGAAGATTTTAGGGTGGCGGGGGGCTCCAATGAGCAGTTCTTC. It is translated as CSVEDFRVAGGSNEQFF.

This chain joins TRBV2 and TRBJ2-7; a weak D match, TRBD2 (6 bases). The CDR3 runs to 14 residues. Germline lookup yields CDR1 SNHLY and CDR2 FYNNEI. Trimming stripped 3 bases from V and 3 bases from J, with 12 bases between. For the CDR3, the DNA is TGTGCCAGCAGTGATGTCGAGGGAGGCTACGAGCAGTACTTC. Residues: CASSDVEGGYEQYF.

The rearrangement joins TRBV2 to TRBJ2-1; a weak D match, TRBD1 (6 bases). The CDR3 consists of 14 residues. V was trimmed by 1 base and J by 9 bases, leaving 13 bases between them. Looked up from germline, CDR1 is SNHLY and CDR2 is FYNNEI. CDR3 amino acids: CASSEEDRLSEQFF. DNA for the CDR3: TGTGCCAGCAGTGAAGAGGACAGACTATCTGAGCAGTTCTTC. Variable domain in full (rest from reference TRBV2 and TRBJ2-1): EPEVTQTPSHQVTQMGQEVILRCVPISNHLYFYWYRQILGQKVEFLVSFYNNEISEKSEIFDDQFSVERPDGSNFTLKIRSTKLEDSAMYFCASSEEDRLSEQFFGPGTRLTVL.

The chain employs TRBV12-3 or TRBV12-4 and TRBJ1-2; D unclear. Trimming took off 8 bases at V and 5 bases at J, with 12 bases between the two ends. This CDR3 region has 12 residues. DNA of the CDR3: TGTGCCAGCTCACTAGGACTTTATGGCTACACCTTC. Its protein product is CASSLGLYGYTF.

For the CDR3, the DNA is TGTGCCAGCAGCGCCCCTCTCCAGTCCACCGGGGAGCTGTTTTTT. This codes for CASSAPLQSTGELFF. The chain employs TRBV9 and TRBJ2-2, with no clear D. The CDR3 has 15 residues. The ends were cut back, 3 bases at V and 4 bases at J, with 13 bases in the middle. CDR1 is SGDLS and CDR2 is YYNGEE in the germline V gene. The full variable domain, rest sourced from reference TRBV9 and TRBJ2-2, is DSGVTQTPKHLITATGQRVTLRCSPRSGDLSVYWYQQSLDQGLQFLIQYYNGEERAKGNILERFSAQQFPDLHSELNLSSLELGDSALYFCASSAPLQSTGELFFGEGSRLTVL.

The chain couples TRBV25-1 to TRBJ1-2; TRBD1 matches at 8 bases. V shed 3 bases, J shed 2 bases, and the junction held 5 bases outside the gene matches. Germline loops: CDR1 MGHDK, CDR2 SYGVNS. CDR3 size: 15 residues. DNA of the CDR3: TGTGCCAGCAGTGAGGTACAGGGGGTAAACTATGGCTACACCTTC. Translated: CASSEVQGVNYGYTF.

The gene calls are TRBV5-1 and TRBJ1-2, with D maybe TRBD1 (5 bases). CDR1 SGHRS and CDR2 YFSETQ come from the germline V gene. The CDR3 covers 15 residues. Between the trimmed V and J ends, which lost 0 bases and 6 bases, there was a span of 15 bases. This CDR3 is CASSLGNSRGDGYTF. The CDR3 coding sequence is TGCGCCAGCAGCTTGGGTAATAGCCGGGGGGATGGCTACACCTTC.

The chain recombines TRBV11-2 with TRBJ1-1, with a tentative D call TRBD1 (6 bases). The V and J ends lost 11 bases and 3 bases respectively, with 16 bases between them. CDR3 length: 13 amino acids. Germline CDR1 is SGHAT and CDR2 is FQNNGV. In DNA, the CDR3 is TGTGCCGGTCAAGAAAAGGGGGACACTGAAGCTTTCTTT. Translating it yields CAGQEKGDTEAFF.

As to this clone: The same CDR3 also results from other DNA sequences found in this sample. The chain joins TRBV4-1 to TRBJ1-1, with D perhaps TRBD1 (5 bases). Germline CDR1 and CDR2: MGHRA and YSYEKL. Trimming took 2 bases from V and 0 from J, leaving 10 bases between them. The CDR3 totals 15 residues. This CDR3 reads CASSQSGGMNTEAFF. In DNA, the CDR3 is TGCGCCAGCAGCCAATCGGGGGGAATGAACACTGAAGCTTTCTTT.

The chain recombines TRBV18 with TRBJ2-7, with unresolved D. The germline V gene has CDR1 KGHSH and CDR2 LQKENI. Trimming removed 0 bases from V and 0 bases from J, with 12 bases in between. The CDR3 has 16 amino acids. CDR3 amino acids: CASSPPGGSGSYEQYF. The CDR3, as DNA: TGTGCCAGCTCACCACCGGGTGGCTCGGGCTCCTACGAGCAGTACTTC.

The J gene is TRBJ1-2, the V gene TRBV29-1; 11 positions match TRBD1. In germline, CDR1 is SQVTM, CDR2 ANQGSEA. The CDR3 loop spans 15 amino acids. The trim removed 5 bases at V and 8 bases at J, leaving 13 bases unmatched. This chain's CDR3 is CSVSHLGQGAEGYTF. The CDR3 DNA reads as TGCAGCGTTTCCCACCTCGGACAGGGGGCAGAGGGCTACACCTTC.

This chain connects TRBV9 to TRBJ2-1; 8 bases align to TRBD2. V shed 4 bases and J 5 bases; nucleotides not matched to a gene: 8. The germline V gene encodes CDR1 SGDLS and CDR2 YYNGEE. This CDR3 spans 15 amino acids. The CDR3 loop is CASSPLPGGNNEQFF. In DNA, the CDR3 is TGTGCCAGCAGCCCCCTCCCGGGGGGGAACAATGAGCAGTTCTTC. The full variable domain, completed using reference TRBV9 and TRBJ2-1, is DSGVTQTPKHLITATGQRVTLRCSPRSGDLSVYWYQQSLDQGLQFLIQYYNGEERAKGNILERFSAQQFPDLHSELNLSSLELGDSALYFCASSPLPGGNNEQFFGPGTRLTVL.